The T cell receptor beta chain described here comes from a study of T cell responses to AZD1222 COVID-19 vaccine. Findings of the study overall: Vaccine-associated CD4 TCRs ranged over spike, dominating at 160-218 and 743-854. The study identified only five to seven AZD1222 recipients as seropositive at baseline. The sample set comprised mostly white British donors with more females, and clonal diversity was possibly underestimated.

With regard to this clone: As yet, its antigen is unknown.

TCRdb's copy holds only in-frame clones and misses some; the assay was immunoSEQ multiplex PCR. The repertoire has fewer than 110,000 clones, around 91% of them found once; the top ten carry 4.5% to 5.5%. The receptor's source is an adult in good health. The starting material was peripheral blood, obtained on day 0 of AZD1222 vaccination.

The CDR3 spells CASSIEGQGETYEQYF. CDR3 in DNA: TGTGCCAGTAGTATAGAGGGACAGGGAGAAACCTACGAGCAGTACTTC. This chain uses TRBV19 with TRBJ2-7, with 9 bases fitting TRBD1. This CDR3 contains 16 residues. Germline V gene sequence: CDR1 LNHDA, CDR2 SQIVND (reference sequence). V shed 0 bases, J shed 2 bases, and the junction held 5 bases outside the gene matches.